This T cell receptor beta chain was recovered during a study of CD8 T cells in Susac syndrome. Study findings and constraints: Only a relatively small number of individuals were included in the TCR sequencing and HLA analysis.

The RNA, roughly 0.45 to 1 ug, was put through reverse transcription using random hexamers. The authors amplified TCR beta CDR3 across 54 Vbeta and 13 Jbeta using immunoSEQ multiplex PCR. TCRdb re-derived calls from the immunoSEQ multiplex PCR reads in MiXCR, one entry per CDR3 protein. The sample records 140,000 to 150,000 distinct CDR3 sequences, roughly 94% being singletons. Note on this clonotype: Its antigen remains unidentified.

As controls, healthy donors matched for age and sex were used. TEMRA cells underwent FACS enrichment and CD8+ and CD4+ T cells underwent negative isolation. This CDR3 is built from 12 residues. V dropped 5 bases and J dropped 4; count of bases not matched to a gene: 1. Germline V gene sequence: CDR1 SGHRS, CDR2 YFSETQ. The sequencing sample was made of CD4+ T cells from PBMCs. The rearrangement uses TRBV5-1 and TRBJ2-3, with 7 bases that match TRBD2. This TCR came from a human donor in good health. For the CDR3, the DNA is TGCGCCAGCAGTCGGGGGGCAGATACGCAGTATTTT. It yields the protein CASSRGADTQYF. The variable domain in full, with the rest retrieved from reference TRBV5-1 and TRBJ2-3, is KAGVTQTPRYLIKTRGQQVTLSCSPISGHRSVSWYQQTPGQGLQFLFEYFSETQRNKGNFPGRFSGRQFSNSRSEMNVSTLELGDSALYLCASSRGADTQYFGPGTRLTVL.